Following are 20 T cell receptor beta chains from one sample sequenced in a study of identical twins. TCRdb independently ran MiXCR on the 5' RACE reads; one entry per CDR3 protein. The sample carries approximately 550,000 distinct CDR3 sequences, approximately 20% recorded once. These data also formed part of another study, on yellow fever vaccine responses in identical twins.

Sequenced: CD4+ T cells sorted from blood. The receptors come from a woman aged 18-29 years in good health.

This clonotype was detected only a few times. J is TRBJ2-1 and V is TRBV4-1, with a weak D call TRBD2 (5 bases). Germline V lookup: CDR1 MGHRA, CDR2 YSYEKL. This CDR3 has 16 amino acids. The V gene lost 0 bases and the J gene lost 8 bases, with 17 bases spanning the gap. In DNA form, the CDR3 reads TGCGCCAGCAGCCAAGATCTTAGGAGGACTCGGGATGAGCAGTTCTTC. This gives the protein CASSQDLRRTRDEQFF.

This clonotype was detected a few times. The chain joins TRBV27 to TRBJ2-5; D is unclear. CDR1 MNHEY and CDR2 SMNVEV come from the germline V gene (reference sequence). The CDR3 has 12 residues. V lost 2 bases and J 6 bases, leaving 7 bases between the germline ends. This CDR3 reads CASSLELQTQYF. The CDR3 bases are TGTGCCAGCAGTTTAGAGTTACAGACCCAGTACTTC.

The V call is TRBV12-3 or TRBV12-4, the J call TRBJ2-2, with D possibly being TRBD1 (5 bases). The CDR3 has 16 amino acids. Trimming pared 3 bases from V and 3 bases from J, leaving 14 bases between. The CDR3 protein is CASSLFRVLDTGELFF. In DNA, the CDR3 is TGTGCCAGCAGTTTGTTCAGGGTGCTGGACACCGGGGAGCTGTTTTTT.

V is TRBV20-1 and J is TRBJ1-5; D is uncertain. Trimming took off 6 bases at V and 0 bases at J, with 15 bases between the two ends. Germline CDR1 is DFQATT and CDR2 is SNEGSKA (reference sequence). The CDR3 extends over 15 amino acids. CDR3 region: CSASALGFSNQPQHF. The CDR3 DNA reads TGCAGTGCATCCGCGCTCGGCTTTAGCAATCAGCCCCAGCATTTT.

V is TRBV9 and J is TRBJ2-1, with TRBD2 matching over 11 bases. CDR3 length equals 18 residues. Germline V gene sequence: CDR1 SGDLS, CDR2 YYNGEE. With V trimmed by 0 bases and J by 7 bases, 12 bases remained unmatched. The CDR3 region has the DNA TGTGCCAGCAGCGTAGTATTAGCGGGAGGGCCGGAGGAAAATGAGCAGTTCTTC. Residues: CASSVVLAGGPEENEQFF.

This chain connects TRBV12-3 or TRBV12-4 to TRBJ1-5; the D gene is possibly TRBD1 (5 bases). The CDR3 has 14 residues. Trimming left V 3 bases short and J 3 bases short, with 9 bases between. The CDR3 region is CASSFLGANQPQHF. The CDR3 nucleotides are TGTGCCAGCAGTTTCTTAGGGGCCAATCAGCCCCAGCATTTT.

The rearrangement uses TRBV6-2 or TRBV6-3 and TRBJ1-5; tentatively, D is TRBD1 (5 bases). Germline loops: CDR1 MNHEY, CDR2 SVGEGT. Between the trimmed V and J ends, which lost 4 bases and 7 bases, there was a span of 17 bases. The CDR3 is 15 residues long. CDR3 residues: CASSSRGHTGQPQHF. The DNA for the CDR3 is TGTGCCAGCAGTTCCCGAGGACATACAGGACAGCCCCAGCATTTT.

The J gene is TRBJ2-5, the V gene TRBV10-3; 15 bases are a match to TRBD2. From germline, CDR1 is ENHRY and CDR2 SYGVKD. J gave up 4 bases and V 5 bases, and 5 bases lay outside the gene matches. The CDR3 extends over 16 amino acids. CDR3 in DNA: TGTGCCATCAGTCGGGGACTAGCGGGAGGTATAGAGACCCAGTACTTC. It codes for CAISRGLAGGIETQYF.

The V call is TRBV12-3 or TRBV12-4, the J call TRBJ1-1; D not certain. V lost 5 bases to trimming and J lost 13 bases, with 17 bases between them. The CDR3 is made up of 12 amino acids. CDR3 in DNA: TGTGCCAGCAGTCAGACCGGACGTTTGGGTTTCTTT. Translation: CASSQTGRLGFF.

CDR3 protein: CASGRVSGANVLTF. CDR3 nucleotides: TGTGCCAGCGGTAGGGTCAGCGGGGCCAACGTCCTGACTTTC. V is TRBV5-8 and J is TRBJ2-6, with D uncertain. The CDR3 runs 14 residues. Deletions cut 7 bases from V and 4 bases from J, with 12 bases between. Germline V gene data show CDR1 as SGHTS and CDR2 as YDEGEE.

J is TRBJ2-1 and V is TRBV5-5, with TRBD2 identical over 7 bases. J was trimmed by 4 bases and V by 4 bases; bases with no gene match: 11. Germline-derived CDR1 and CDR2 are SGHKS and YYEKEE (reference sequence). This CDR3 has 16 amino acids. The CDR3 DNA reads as TGTGCCAGCAGCGCTGCCGGGGGAGGGAGTTACAATGAGCAGTTCTTC. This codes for CASSAAGGGSYNEQFF.

The DNA of the CDR3 is TGCGCCAGCAGCTTGGGACCGGCGGGGGGGTGGTACGAGCAGTACTTC. This codes for CASSLGPAGGWYEQYF. The genes are TRBV5-1 and TRBJ2-7; 9 bases agree with TRBD2. Germline lookup yields CDR1 SGHRS and CDR2 YFSETQ. The length of the CDR3 is 16 residues. Germline trimming cut 0 bases from V and 4 bases from J; bases unmatched to any gene: 8.

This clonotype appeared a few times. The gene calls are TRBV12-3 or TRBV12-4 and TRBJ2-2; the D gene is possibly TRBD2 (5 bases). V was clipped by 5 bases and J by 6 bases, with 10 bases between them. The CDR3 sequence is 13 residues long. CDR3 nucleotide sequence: TGTGCCAGCAGTCCCCGGGGTCCCGGGGAGCTGTTTTTT. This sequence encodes CASSPRGPGELFF.

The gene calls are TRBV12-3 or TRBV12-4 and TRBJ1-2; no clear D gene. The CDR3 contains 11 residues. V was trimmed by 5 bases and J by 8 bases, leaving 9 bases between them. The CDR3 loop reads CASSLEQGYTF. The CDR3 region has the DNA TGTGCCAGCAGTCTCGAACAGGGCTACACCTTC.

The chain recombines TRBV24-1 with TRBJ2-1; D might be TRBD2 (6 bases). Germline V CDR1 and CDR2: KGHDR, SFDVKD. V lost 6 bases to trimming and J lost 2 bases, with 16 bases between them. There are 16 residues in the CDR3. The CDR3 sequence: CATSSSGYSTYNEQFF. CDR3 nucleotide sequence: TGTGCCACCAGTTCAAGCGGGTATTCCACCTACAATGAGCAGTTCTTC.

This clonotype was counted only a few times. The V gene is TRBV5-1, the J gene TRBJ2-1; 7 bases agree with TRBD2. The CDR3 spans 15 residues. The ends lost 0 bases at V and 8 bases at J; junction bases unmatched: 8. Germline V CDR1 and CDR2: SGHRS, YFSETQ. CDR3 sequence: CASSLAGLDGDEQFF. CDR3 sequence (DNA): TGCGCCAGCAGCTTGGCAGGACTAGATGGAGATGAGCAGTTCTTC.

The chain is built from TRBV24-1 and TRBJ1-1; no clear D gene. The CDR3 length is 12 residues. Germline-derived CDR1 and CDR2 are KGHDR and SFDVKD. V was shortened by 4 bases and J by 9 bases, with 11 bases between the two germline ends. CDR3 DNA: TGTGCCACCAGTGACCAACAACGAAAAGCTTTCTTT. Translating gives CATSDQQRKAFF.

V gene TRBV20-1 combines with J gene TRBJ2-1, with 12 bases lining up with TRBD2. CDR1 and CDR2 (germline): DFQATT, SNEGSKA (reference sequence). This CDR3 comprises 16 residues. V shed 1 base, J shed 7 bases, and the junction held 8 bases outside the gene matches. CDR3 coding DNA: TGCAGTGCTAGAGCGCGACTAGCGGGAGCGGGTAATGAGCAGTTCTTC. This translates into CSARARLAGAGNEQFF.

CDR3 in amino acids: CASSPGGLVTYNEQFF. CDR3 in DNA: TGTGCCAGCAGTCCAGGGGGACTAGTCACCTACAATGAGCAGTTCTTC. The chain joins TRBV12-3 or TRBV12-4 to TRBJ2-1; TRBD2 is a possible D gene (8 bases). Trimming shortened V by 5 bases and J by 2 bases, and 16 bases separated the two germline ends. The CDR3 totals 16 residues.

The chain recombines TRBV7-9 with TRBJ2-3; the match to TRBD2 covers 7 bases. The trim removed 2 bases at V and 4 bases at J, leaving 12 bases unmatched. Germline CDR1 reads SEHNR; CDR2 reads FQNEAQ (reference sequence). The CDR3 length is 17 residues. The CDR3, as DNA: TGTGCCAGCAGCTTAATCTTGCGGGAGTTGGTTGCAGATACGCAGTATTTT. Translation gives CASSLILRELVADTQYF.